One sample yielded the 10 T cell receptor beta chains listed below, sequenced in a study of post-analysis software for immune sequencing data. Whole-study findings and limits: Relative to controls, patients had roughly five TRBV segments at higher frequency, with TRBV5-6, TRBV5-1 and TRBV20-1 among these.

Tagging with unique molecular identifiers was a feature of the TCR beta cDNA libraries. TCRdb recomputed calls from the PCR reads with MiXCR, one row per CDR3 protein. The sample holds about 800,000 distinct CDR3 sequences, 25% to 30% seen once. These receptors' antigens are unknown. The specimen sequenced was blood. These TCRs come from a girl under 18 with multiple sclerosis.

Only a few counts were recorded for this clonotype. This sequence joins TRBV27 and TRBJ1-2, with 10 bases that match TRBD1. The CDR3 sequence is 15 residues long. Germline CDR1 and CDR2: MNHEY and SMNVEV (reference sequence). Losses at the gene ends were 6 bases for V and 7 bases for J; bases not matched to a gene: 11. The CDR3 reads CASSFRTGGFTGYTF. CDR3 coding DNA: TGTGCCAGCAGCTTCAGGACAGGGGGATTTACTGGCTACACCTTC.

In DNA form, the CDR3 reads TGTGCCAGCAGTTCGCTAGCGGGAGGCGGGGAGCAGTTCTTC. It is translated as CASSSLAGGGEQFF. J is TRBJ2-1 and V is TRBV27, with 11 nucleotides matching TRBD2. This CDR3 comprises 14 residues. The germline gives CDR1 MNHEY, CDR2 SMNVEV (reference sequence). Trimming cost V 4 bases and J 10 bases; bases outside gene matches: 6.

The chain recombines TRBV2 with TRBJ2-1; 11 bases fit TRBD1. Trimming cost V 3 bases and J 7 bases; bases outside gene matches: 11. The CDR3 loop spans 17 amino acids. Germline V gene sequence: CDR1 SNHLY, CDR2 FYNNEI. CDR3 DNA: TGTGCCAGCAGTGAGAATCACCCGGGACAGGGGGTGAATGAGCAGTTCTTC. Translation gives CASSENHPGQGVNEQFF.

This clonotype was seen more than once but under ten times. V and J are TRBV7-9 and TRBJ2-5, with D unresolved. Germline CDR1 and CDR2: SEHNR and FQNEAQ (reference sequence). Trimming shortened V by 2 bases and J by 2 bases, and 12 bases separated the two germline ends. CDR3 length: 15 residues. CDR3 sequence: CASSLIGTVQETQYF. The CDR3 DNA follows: TGTGCCAGCAGCTTAATTGGTACGGTACAAGAGACCCAGTACTTC.

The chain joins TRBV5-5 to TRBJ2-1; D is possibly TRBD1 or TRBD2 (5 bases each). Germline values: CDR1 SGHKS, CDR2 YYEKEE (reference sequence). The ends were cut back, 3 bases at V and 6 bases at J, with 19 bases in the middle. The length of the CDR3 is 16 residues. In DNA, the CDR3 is TGTGCCAGCAGCTCCGCTGACCGGGACCCTCGCAATGAGCAGTTCTTC. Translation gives CASSSADRDPRNEQFF.

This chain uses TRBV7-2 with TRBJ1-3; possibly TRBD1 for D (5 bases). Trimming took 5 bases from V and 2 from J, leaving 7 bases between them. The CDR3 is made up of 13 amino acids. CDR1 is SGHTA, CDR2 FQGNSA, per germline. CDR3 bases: TGTGCCAGCAGCCTAGGGGCTGGAAACACCATATATTTT. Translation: CASSLGAGNTIYF. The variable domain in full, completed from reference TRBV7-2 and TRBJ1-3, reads GAGVSQSPSNKVTEKGKDVELRCDPISGHTALYWYRQSLGQGLEFLIYFQGNSAPDKSGLPSDRFSAERTGGSVSTLTIQRTQQEDSAVYLCASSLGAGNTIYFGEGSWLTVV.

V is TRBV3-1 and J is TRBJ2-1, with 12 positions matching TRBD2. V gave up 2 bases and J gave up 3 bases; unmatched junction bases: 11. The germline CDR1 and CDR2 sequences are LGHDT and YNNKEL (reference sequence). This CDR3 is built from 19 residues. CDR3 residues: CASSQKVGLAGGYYNEQFF. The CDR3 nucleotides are TGTGCCAGCAGCCAAAAGGTGGGGCTAGCGGGAGGGTACTACAATGAGCAGTTCTTC.

CDR3 bases: TGTGCCAGCTCACCATGGGCAGGAGCGGATACGCAGTATTTT. Its translation is CASSPWAGADTQYF. The chain uses TRBV18 and TRBJ2-3; no reliable D call. Germline CDR1 reads KGHSH; CDR2 reads LQKENI. There are 14 residues in the CDR3. Deletions cut 2 bases from V and 6 bases from J, with 12 bases between.

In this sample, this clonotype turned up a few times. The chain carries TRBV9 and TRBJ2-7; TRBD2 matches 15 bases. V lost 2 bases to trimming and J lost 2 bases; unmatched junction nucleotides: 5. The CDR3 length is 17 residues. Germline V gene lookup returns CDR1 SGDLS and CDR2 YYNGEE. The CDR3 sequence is CASSVGLAGGSTYEQYF. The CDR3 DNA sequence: TGTGCCAGCAGCGTCGGACTAGCGGGAGGGTCGACCTACGAGCAGTACTTC. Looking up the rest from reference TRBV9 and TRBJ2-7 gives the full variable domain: DSGVTQTPKHLITATGQRVTLRCSPRSGDLSVYWYQQSLDQGLQFLIQYYNGEERAKGNILERFSAQQFPDLHSELNLSSLELGDSALYFCASSVGLAGGSTYEQYFGPGTRLTVT.

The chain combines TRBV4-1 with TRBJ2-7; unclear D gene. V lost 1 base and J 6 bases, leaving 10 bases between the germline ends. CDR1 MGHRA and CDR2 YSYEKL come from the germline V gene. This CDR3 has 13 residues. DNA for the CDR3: TGCGCCAGCAGCCAAGTTCCCCCAGGCGAGCAGTACTTC. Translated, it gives CASSQVPPGEQYF.